This TCR beta chain was profiled in a study of blood T cell repertoires in COVID-19. Original processing methods: For nucleated cells, counts were estimated from reference gene primer amplification. Here immunoSEQ multiplex PCR was the method, and the copy in TCRdb shows in-frame clones only, minus some. V, J and clone size derive from that table, while D and trimming were established from the DNA sequence. Of a few hundred thousand clones listed, about 83% are singletons. Material for sequencing was PBMCs or T cells enriched from blood (not recorded which). The source is a woman in her fifties or sixties who had recovered from COVID-19.

The CDR3 DNA reads as TGTGCCAGCAGCCCAGGCTTGAACACTGAAGCTTTCTTT. It is translated as CASSPGLNTEAFF. The genes are TRBV7-8 and TRBJ1-1, with D unresolved. Germline values: CDR1 SGHVS, CDR2 FQNEAQ. V dropped 5 bases and J dropped 0 bases, with 7 bases sitting between them. The CDR3 has 13 amino acids.